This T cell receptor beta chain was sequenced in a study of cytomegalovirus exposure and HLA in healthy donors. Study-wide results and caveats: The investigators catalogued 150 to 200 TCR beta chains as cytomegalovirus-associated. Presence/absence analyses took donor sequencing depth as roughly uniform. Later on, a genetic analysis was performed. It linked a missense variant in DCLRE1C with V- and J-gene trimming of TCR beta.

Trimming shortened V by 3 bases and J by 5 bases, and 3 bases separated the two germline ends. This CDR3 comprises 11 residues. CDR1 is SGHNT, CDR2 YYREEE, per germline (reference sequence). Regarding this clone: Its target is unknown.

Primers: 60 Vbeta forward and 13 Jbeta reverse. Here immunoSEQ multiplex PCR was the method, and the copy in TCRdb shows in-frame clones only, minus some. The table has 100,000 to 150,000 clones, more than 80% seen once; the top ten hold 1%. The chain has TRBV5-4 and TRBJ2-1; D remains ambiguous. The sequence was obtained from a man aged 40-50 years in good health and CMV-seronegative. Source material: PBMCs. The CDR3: CASSSDNEQFF. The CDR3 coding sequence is TGTGCCAGCAGCTCGGACAATGAGCAGTTCTTC. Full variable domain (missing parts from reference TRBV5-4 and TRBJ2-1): ETGVTQSPTHLIKTRGQQVTLRCSSQSGHNTVSWYQQALGQGPQFIFQYYREEENGRGNFPPRFSGLQFPNYSSELNVNALELDDSALYLCASSSDNEQFFGPGTRLTVL.